This TCR beta chain was obtained from a study of CD8+ T cells in alopecia areata. The ends were cut back, 1 base at V and 0 bases at J, with 13 bases in the middle. The CDR3 runs to 16 residues. Germline CDR1 reads SGHRS; CDR2 reads YFSETQ. Collected material from alopecia areata patients comprised lesional scalp punch biopsies and peripheral blood. Sequencing used cDNA as its template, made by extracting RNA and reverse transcribing it. Sequencing used immunoSEQ multiplex PCR; TCRdb keeps in-frame clones, though not all of them. The top ten clones hold roughly 4.3% of a sample with some 120,000 clones, over 50% of them seen once.

This TCR was recovered from a human donor with alopecia areata. Sequences were derived from CD4+ T cells sorted from blood, sampled at week 0. The chain uses TRBV5-1 and TRBJ1-1; no clear D gene. CDR3 in amino acids: CASSLSLRGMNTEAFF. The DNA of the CDR3 is TGCGCCAGCAGCTTGAGCTTGCGGGGAATGAACACTGAAGCTTTCTTT.